This TCR beta chain was obtained from a study of identical twins. Healthy Caucasians, and only they, were the donors. Germline CDR1 reads DFQATT; CDR2 reads SNEGSKA (reference sequence). This CDR3 has 13 amino acids. V dropped 5 bases and J dropped 3 bases, with 13 bases sitting between them. This clonotype was recorded at least ten times. A universal primer site came from template switching; cDNA carried unique molecular identifiers. Via MiXCR, TCRdb re-called the 5' RACE reads, giving one row per CDR3 protein. The table lists roughly 250,000 distinct CDR3 sequences, about 7% of them singletons. These data also formed part of another study, on yellow fever vaccine responses in identical twins.

This receptor was taken from a woman aged 18-35 years in good health. The chain combines TRBV20-1 with TRBJ1-2; the D is unclear. Sequences were obtained from memory (CD45RO+) T cells sorted from blood. The CDR3 spells CSAPGSSDYGYTF. In nucleotides, the CDR3 is TGCAGTGCTCCCGGGAGCTCCGACTATGGCTACACCTTC.